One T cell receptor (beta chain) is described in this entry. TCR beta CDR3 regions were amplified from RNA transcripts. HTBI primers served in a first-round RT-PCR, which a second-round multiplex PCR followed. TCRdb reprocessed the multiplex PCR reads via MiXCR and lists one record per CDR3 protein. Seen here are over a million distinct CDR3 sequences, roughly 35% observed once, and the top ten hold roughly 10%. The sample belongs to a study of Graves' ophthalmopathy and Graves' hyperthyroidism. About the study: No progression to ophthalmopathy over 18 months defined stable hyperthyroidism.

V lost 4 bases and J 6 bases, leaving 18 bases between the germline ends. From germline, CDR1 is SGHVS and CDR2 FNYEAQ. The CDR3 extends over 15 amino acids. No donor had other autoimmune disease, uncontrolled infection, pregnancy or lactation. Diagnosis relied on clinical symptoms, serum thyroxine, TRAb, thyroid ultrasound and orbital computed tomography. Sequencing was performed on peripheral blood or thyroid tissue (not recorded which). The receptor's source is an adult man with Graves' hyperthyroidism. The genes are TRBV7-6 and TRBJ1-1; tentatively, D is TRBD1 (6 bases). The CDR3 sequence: CASSYTGGEGAEAFF. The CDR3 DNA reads TGTGCCAGCAGCTATACGGGGGGAGAGGGGGCTGAAGCTTTCTTT. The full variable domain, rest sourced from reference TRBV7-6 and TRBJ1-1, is GAGVSQSPRYKVTKRGQDVALRCDPISGHVSLYWYRQALGQGPEFLTYFNYEAQQDKSGLPNDRFSAERPEGSISTLTIQRTEQRDSAMYRCASSYTGGEGAEAFFGQGTRLTVV.